A selection of T cell receptor beta chains follows, all from one sample in a study of technical replicates of blood from four donors. Repertoires were generated with immunoSEQ multiplex PCR, while TCRdb's copy carries only in-frame clones and drops some. The sample carries about 82,000 clones, 96% recorded once. Specimen: T cells isolated from PBMCs. The receptor set was obtained from a human donor in good health. The conserved cysteine and the conserved F or W are not part of the CDR3 here. The order of the fields is clone size, V gene, CDR3 protein. Clone sizes are given selectively: once, few, many, or a class where the clone is expanded.

clone size: -; V gene: TRBV28; CDR3 protein: ASSYGTSIAYEQY
clone size: -; V gene: TRBV6-5; CDR3 protein: ASSTETGANVLT
clone size: -; V gene: TRBV5-1; CDR3 protein: ASSPGGSSYNEQF
clone size: -; V gene: TRBV13; CDR3 protein: ASRSLSLNTEAF
clone size: -; V gene: TRBV5-4; CDR3 protein: ASSFGTGGAYEQY
clone size: few; V gene: TRBV29-1; CDR3 protein: SVGGMNTEAF
clone size: -; V gene: TRBV9; CDR3 protein: ASTPRTSPSTDTQY
clone size: -; V gene: TRBV7-2; CDR3 protein: ASNPEGLAYYEQY
clone size: -; V gene: TRBV4-1; CDR3 protein: ASSQAVQLNTEAF
clone size: -; V gene: TRBV2; CDR3 protein: ASSEASGRLQETQY
clone size: -; V gene: TRBV5-5; CDR3 protein: ASSPQGQWDGEQY
clone size: -; V gene: TRBV2; CDR3 protein: ASSELGGGGTEAF
clone size: -; V gene: TRBV2; CDR3 protein: ASTVAEQY
clone size: once; V gene: TRBV7-2; CDR3 protein: ASSPVSYEQY